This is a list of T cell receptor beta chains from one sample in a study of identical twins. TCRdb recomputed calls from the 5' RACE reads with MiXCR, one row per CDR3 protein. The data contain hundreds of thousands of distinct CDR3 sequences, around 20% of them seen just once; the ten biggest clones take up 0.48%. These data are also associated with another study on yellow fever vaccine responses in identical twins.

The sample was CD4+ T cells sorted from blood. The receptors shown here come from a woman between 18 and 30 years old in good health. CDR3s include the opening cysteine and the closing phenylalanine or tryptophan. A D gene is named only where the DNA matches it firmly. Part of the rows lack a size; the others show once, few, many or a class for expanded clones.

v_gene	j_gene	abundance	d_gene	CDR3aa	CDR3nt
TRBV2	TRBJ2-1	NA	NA	CASSAGHVSIHEQFF	TGTGCCAGCAGTGCCGGACATGTTAGTATTCATGAGCAGTTCTTC
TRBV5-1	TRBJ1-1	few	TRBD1	CASRSDRMNTEAFF	TGCGCCAGCAGGTCGGACAGGATGAACACTGAAGCTTTCTTT
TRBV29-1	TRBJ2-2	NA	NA	CSVFGGSTGELFF	TGCAGCGTATTCGGGGGCAGCACCGGGGAGCTGTTTTTT
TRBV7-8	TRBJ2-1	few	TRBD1	CASSLKTGSYNEQFF	TGTGCCAGCAGCCTAAAGACAGGGAGCTACAATGAGCAGTTCTTC
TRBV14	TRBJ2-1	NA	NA	CASSQRDVWTVGYNEQFF	TGTGCCAGCAGCCAACGAGATGTGTGGACAGTGGGATACAATGAGCAGTTCTTC
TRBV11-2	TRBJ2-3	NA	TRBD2	CASSPGTSGSTGILEQYF	TGTGCCAGCAGCCCCGGGACTAGCGGGAGTACTGGGATATTGGAGCAGTATTTT
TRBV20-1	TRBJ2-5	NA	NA	CSARVPAQETQYF	TGCAGTGCTAGAGTCCCAGCACAAGAGACCCAGTACTTC
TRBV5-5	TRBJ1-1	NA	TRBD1	CASSLSQGAGMNTEAFF	TGTGCCAGCAGCTTGTCGCAGGGGGCTGGCATGAACACTGAAGCTTTCTTT
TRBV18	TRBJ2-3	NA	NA	CASSPTLTSNTDTQYF	TGTGCCAGCTCACCCACCCTGACTAGTAACACAGATACGCAGTATTTT
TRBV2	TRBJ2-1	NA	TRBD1	CASIDPGQSYNEQFF	TGTGCCAGCATTGATCCGGGACAGTCCTACAATGAGCAGTTCTTC
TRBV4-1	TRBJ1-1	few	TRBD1	CASSHPGQGAEAFF	TGCGCCAGCAGCCATCCCGGACAGGGGGCTGAAGCTTTCTTT
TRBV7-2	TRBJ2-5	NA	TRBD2	CASSSGGVLGETQYF	TGTGCCAGCAGCTCGGGGGGGGTACTTGGAGAGACCCAGTACTTC
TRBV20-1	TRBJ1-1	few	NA	CSPVGRGTEAFF	TGCAGCCCGGTGGGAAGGGGCACTGAAGCTTTCTTT
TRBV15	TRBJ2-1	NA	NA	CATSRHRFLYNEQFF	TGTGCCACCAGCAGACACCGATTTCTGTACAATGAGCAGTTCTTC
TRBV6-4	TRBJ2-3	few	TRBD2	CASSDRAGGRPDTQYF	TGTGCCAGCAGTGACCGAGCGGGAGGGCGGCCAGATACGCAGTATTTT
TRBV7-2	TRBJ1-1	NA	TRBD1	CASSSGTAGDTEAFF	TGTGCCAGCAGCTCAGGGACAGCGGGCGACACTGAAGCTTTCTTT
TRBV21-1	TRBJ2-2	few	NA	CASSKGLRCTGELFF	TGTGCCAGCAGCAAAGGGTTGAGGTGCACCGGGGAGCTGTTTTTT
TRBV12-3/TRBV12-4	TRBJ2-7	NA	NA	CASSLAGTTYEQYF	TGTGCCAGCAGTTTAGCGGGTACTACCTACGAGCAGTACTTC
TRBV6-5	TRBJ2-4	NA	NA	CASSYARTLAKNIQYF	TGTGCCAGCAGTTACGCACGGACCTTAGCCAAAAACATTCAGTACTTC
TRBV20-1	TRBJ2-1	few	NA	CSIQAGRGVYNEQFF	TGCAGTATTCAGGCCGGGCGGGGTGTGTACAATGAGCAGTTCTTC
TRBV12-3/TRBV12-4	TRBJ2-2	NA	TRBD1	CASSTDRGRALGELFF	TGTGCCAGCAGTACGGACAGGGGGCGCGCGTTGGGGGAGCTGTTTTTT
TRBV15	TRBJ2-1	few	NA	CATSRESTVVNEQFF	TGTGCCACCAGCAGAGAATCCACGGTAGTCAATGAGCAGTTCTTC
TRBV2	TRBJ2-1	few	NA	CASKREAGISYNEQFF	TGTGCCAGCAAACGAGAGGCGGGGATCTCCTACAATGAGCAGTTCTTC
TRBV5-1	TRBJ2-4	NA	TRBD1	CASSADREKNIQYF	TGCGCCAGCAGCGCCGACAGGGAAAAAAACATTCAGTACTTC
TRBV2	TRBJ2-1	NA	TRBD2	CASSQILAGSYNEQFF	TGTGCCAGCAGTCAAATACTAGCGGGATCTTACAATGAGCAGTTCTTC
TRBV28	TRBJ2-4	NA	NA	CASSLVQGSIQYF	TGTGCCAGCAGTTTGGTGCAGGGTAGCATTCAGTACTTC
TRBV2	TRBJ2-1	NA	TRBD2	CASSETSGRSLEQFF	TGTGCCAGCAGTGAGACTAGCGGGAGAAGTCTTGAGCAGTTCTTC
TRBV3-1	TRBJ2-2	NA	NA	CASSIRAGAGELFF	TGTGCCAGCAGCATACGGGCCGGAGCCGGGGAGCTGTTTTTT
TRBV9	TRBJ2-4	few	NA	CASSVFDSGDAKNIQYF	TGTGCCAGCAGCGTATTCGACTCTGGGGATGCCAAAAACATTCAGTACTTC
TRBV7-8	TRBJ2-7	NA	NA	CASSIGTSLYF	TGTGCCAGCAGCATCGGGACTTCACTGTACTTC
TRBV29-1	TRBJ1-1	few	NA	CSVEDLFTEAFF	TGCAGCGTTGAAGATCTGTTCACTGAAGCTTTCTTT
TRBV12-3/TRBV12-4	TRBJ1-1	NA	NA	CASTPAPGVTEAFF	TGTGCCAGCACCCCCGCCCCAGGGGTCACTGAAGCTTTCTTT
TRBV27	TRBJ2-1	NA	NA	CASSREIGGYEQFF	TGTGCCAGCAGTAGGGAAATAGGGGGGTATGAGCAGTTCTTC
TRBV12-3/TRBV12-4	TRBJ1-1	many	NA	CASSFQNTEAFF	TGCGCCAGCAGCTTCCAGAACACTGAAGCTTTCTTT
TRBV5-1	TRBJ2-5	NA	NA	CASSRKGIQETQYF	TGCGCCAGCAGCCGGAAAGGGATCCAAGAGACCCAGTACTTC
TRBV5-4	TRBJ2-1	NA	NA	CASSFYLSSSYNEQFF	TGTGCCAGCAGCTTTTACCTGTCCAGCTCCTACAATGAGCAGTTCTTC
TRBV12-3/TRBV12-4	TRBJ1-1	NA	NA	CASKKEMAEAFF	TGTGCCAGCAAGAAAGAAATGGCTGAAGCTTTCTTT
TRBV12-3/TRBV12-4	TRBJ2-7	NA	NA	CASSFGGTASYEQYF	TGTGCCAGCAGTTTTGGAGGGACAGCCTCCTACGAGCAGTACTTC
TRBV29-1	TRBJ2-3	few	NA	CSVPVEGRGTDTQYF	TGCAGCGTCCCGGTTGAAGGGAGAGGCACAGATACGCAGTATTTT
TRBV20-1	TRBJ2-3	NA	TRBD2	CSASGGGAHTDTQYF	TGCAGTGCTAGCGGCGGGGGGGCCCACACAGATACGCAGTATTTT
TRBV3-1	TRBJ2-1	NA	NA	CASSRAIGSYNEQFF	TGTGCCAGCAGCCGGGCCATCGGGTCCTACAATGAGCAGTTCTTC
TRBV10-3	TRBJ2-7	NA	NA	CAIRDPGTQTYEQYF	TGTGCCATCAGAGACCCCGGGACCCAAACCTACGAGCAGTACTTC
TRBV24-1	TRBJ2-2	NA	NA	CATSASENTGELFF	TGTGCCACCAGTGCAAGCGAGAACACCGGGGAGCTGTTTTTT
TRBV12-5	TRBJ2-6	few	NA	CASGTTPDGRSGANVLTF	TGTGCTAGTGGTACAACCCCGGACGGGCGCTCTGGGGCCAACGTCCTGACTTTC
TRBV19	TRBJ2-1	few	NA	CASSISAQIYNEQFF	TGTGCCAGTAGTATATCGGCTCAGATTTACAATGAGCAGTTCTTC
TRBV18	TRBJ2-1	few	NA	CASSWGGDSYNEQFF	TGTGCCAGCTCATGGGGCGGGGACTCGTACAATGAGCAGTTCTTC
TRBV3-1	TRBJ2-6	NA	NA	CASSQDRWSSGANVLTF	TGTGCCAGCAGCCAAGATCGATGGAGCTCTGGGGCCAACGTCCTGACTTTC
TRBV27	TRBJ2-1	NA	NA	CASCGGPYNEQFF	TGTGCCAGCTGCGGCGGCCCCTACAATGAGCAGTTCTTC